A selection of T cell receptor beta chains follows, all from one sample in a study of T cell responses to AZD1222 COVID-19 vaccine. Generated by immunoSEQ multiplex PCR, the TCRdb table keeps only in-frame clones and is missing some. The sample carries over 100,000 clones, 91% recorded once. Material: peripheral blood, obtained on day 0 of AZD1222 vaccination. Receptors originate from an adult in good health. CDR3s leave out the opening cysteine and the closing phenylalanine or tryptophan.

J	V	length	CDR3
TRBJ2-1	TRBV5-5	12	ASRGDFSRNEQF
TRBJ1-1	TRBV25-1	12	ASSESPGHLEAF
TRBJ1-2	TRBV14	13	ASSQDIAASYGYT
TRBJ2-7	TRBV6-7	10	ASPYYSYEQY
TRBJ1-3	TRBV7-9	12	ASRNVRSGNTIY
TRBJ1-5	TRBV5-6	14	ASSADRGRLNQPQH
TRBJ2-1	TRBV10-2	13	ASSAGTPSYNEQF
TRBJ1-5	TRBV15	13	ATSGQAPSNQPQH
TRBJ1-1	TRBV7-2	14	ASRFRGGRGGTEAF
TRBJ2-1	TRBV27	11	ASSLSGAHEQF
TRBJ2-7	TRBV5-4	13	ASSPGTGANYEQY
TRBJ1-1	TRBV6-5	11	ASSTRQGGEAF
TRBJ1-3	TRBV5-8	13	ASSLFISSGNTIY
TRBJ2-1	TRBV9	12	ASSAGQGKHEQF
TRBJ1-5	TRBV6-4	11	ASSPEGNQPQH
TRBJ2-1	TRBV6-5	13	ASRSVPPPGDEQF